This T cell receptor (beta chain) came from a study of PD-L1 blockade in urothelial cancer. Pretreatment sampling and on-treatment sampling together yielded between 1 and 8 samples for each patient. CDR3 size: 18 residues. Germline CDR1 is LNHDA and CDR2 is SQIVND (reference sequence). After removal of 1 base from V and 5 bases from J, the junction contained 13 bases not matched to a gene. Produced via immunoSEQ multiplex PCR; TCRdb's table is partial and in-frame only. The table has roughly 100,000 clones, about 85% seen once. Sequencing used PBMCs, obtained around atezolizumab (anti-PD-L1) treatment. This TCR came from a man aged 45-65 years with urothelial cancer. The chain couples TRBV19 to TRBJ2-5, with TRBD1 identical over 10 bases. CDR3: CASSIGQAATGGHETQYF. In DNA form, the CDR3 reads TGTGCCAGTAGTATAGGACAGGCGGCGACAGGGGGCCACGAGACCCAGTACTTC.